This is a list of T cell receptor beta chains from one sample in a study of beta chain features in type 1 diabetes. Some clones are missing from TCRdb's copy, which holds only in-frame ones; the method was immunoSEQ multiplex PCR. Of about 320,000 clones listed, about 14% were seen once; the top ten hold over 5%. Sequencing was carried out using central memory CD4+ T cells from blood. These receptor sequences come from a man under 40 in good health. CDR3s include the opening cysteine and the closing phenylalanine or tryptophan. A D gene is named only where the DNA matches it firmly. Some rows have no size entry. The others give once, few or many, or a class for an expanded clone.

cdr3_aa,clone_size,v_call,j_call,d_call
CASSPSGTTGSEAFF,few,TRBV7-2,TRBJ1-1,TRBD1
CASSRNGFQMQYF,few,TRBV14,TRBJ2-3,-
CASSRAGSSYNEQFF,many,TRBV6-4,TRBJ2-1,-
CASSRPAGGKYF,few,TRBV6-5,TRBJ2-7,TRBD2
CSASQGAGGYTF,few,TRBV29-1,TRBJ1-2,TRBD1
CASSGGQETQYF,few,TRBV28,TRBJ2-5,-
CASSAPGRENTEAFF,-,TRBV9,TRBJ1-1,-
CASSPRDTNQPQHF,-,TRBV27,TRBJ1-5,-
CASSYMNRGQPQHF,-,TRBV6-6,TRBJ1-5,-
CSVWDNEQFF,few,TRBV29-1,TRBJ2-1,-
CASSPLSSGGTDTQYF,-,TRBV18,TRBJ2-3,-
CASSQTGKGNQPQHF,few,TRBV4-1,TRBJ1-5,-
CASSPGMDSQPQHF,-,TRBV18,TRBJ1-5,-
CASSVNRGGPGTDTQYF,-,TRBV9,TRBJ2-3,TRBD2
CASSWRTTGELFF,few,TRBV5-4,TRBJ2-2,-
CASSSLAGGGSEQFF,few,TRBV7-3,TRBJ2-1,TRBD2
CASSSPGRLQETQYF,-,TRBV5-4,TRBJ2-5,-
CASSLDIHQPQHF,few,TRBV7-8,TRBJ1-5,-
CASSLRAQETQYF,many,TRBV7-9,TRBJ2-5,-
CASSHQRYRGRETQYF,-,TRBV11-3,TRBJ2-5,TRBD2
CAISEKSRSSGNTIYF,-,TRBV10-3,TRBJ1-3,-
CASRHRSVYGYTF,-,TRBV7-2,TRBJ1-2,-
CASRTRGYSNQPQHF,few,TRBV19,TRBJ1-5,TRBD1
CASSEAGYTDTQYF,few,TRBV5-1,TRBJ2-3,TRBD2
CASSLGLAVVDEQFF,-,TRBV5-1,TRBJ2-1,TRBD2
CASSVGDYNTDTQYF,-,TRBV9,TRBJ2-3,TRBD2
CASRATVTGANVLTF,few,TRBV25-1,TRBJ2-6,-
CASSLDRGYGNTIYF,few,TRBV13,TRBJ1-3,TRBD1
CASSPGLARPNEQFF,few,TRBV7-2,TRBJ2-1,TRBD2
CAAREGSRSTEAFF,many,TRBV2,TRBJ1-1,-
CASSLVRSADTQYF,-,TRBV11-3,TRBJ2-3,-